These T cell receptor beta chains were read from a single sample in a study of T cell responses to AZD1222 COVID-19 vaccine. This table comes from immunoSEQ multiplex PCR, and its TCRdb copy is limited to in-frame clones, with some not included. The table records fewer than 140,000 clones, roughly 88% of them present only once. Material: peripheral blood, obtained on day 0 of AZD1222 vaccination. These receptors all come from an adult in good health. Both conserved end residues are part of each CDR3. The D gene is left open where the match is weak. Some rows mark clone size as missing; the rest say once, few, many or name a class of expanded clone.

clone_size	d_call	v_call	j_call	cdr3_aa	cdr3_nt
NA	NA	TRBV18	TRBJ1-1	CASSIPGLHTEAFF	TGTGCCAGCTCGATTCCGGGACTTCACACTGAAGCTTTCTTT
NA	NA	TRBV20-1	TRBJ1-5	CSASLGVSNQPQHF	TGCAGTGCTAGTCTGGGGGTAAGCAATCAGCCCCAGCATTTT
NA	NA	TRBV20-1	TRBJ2-7	CSAEDLYEQYF	TGCAGTGCGGAGGACCTCTACGAGCAGTACTTC
NA	TRBD2	TRBV3-1/TRBV3-2	TRBJ2-1	CASSQDRVAGGPWFF	TGTGCCAGCAGCCAAGATCGGGTAGCGGGAGGGCCGTGGTTCTTC
NA	NA	TRBV7-3	TRBJ2-7	CASSLREAGTLDF	TGTGCCAGCAGCTTAAGAGAGGCCGGGACCCTAGACTTC
once	TRBD1	TRBV28	TRBJ1-1	CASISTGTTFF	TGTGCCAGTATTTCGACAGGGACGACTTTCTTT
NA	NA	TRBV3-1/TRBV3-2	TRBJ2-7	CASSQGVRVYEQYF	TGTGCCAGCAGCCAAGGGGTCAGGGTCTACGAGCAGTACTTC
NA	NA	TRBV27	TRBJ1-6	CASSFVSHSYNSPLHF	TGTGCCAGCAGTTTCGTATCGCACTCCTATAATTCACCCCTCCACTTT
NA	NA	TRBV5-1	TRBJ1-1	CASSLIPGTEAFF	TGCGCCAGCAGCTTGATCCCGGGCACTGAAGCTTTCTTT
NA	NA	TRBV18	TRBJ1-5	CASSPGEGGRNQPQHF	TGTGCCAGCTCACCCGGCGAGGGAGGGCGCAATCAGCCCCAGCATTTT
NA	NA	TRBV6-4	TRBJ1-1	CASSADRNTEAFF	TGTGCCAGCAGTGCAGACAGGAACACTGAAGCTTTCTTT
NA	NA	TRBV6-2/TRBV6-3	TRBJ1-1	CASSYKLLGTEAFF	TGTGCCAGCAGTTACAAACTTTTGGGGACTGAAGCTTTCTTT
NA	TRBD2	TRBV6-5	TRBJ2-2	CASSFTSGVNTGELFF	TGTGCCAGCAGTTTTACTAGCGGGGTGAACACCGGGGAGCTGTTTTTT
NA	TRBD1	TRBV10-1	TRBJ2-3	CASSEPRDRPAADTQYF	TGCGCCAGCAGTGAGCCCAGGGACAGGCCCGCGGCAGATACGCAGTATTTT
NA	TRBD1	TRBV19	TRBJ1-6	CASSKPGQGTNSPLHF	TGTGCCAGTAGTAAACCGGGACAGGGTACCAATTCACCCCTCCACTTT
NA	NA	TRBV6-5	TRBJ2-7	CASGVTYEQYF	TGTGCCAGCGGCGTAACCTACGAGCAGTACTTC
NA	TRBD1	TRBV30	TRBJ1-1	CAWKGQGDSAFF	TGTGCCTGGAAGGGACAGGGAGATTCAGCTTTCTTT
NA	TRBD1	TRBV28	TRBJ2-6	CASSSPNRGRGANVLTF	TGTGCCAGCAGTTCCCCAAACAGGGGTAGGGGGGCCAACGTCCTGACTTTC
once	TRBD1	TRBV27	TRBJ1-2	CASSISPRDRVGYGYTF	TGTGCCAGCAGTATCTCACCCCGGGACAGGGTGGGCTATGGCTACACCTTC
few	NA	TRBV3-1/TRBV3-2	TRBJ2-1	CASSPNSYNEQFF	TGTGCCAGCAGCCCTAACTCATACAATGAGCAGTTCTTC
NA	TRBD1	TRBV5-6	TRBJ2-3	CASSLGQGITDTQYF	TGTGCCAGCAGCTTGGGACAGGGGATCACAGATACGCAGTATTTT
NA	TRBD2	TRBV7-9	TRBJ2-7	CASSLQAGAYEQYF	TGTGCCAGCAGCCTTCAAGCGGGAGCCTACGAGCAGTACTTC
once	TRBD2	TRBV5-1	TRBJ2-5	CASSTSGRGEETQYF	TGCGCCAGCTCGACTAGCGGGAGAGGCGAAGAGACCCAGTACTTC
NA	NA	TRBV5-1	TRBJ1-6	CASSVSGEKDSPLHF	TGCGCCAGCAGCGTCTCCGGGGAGAAGGATTCACCCCTCCACTTT
NA	NA	TRBV10-3	TRBJ2-7	CAISVGLAGHEQYF	TGTGCCATCAGTGTCGGGCTAGCAGGACACGAGCAGTACTTC
NA	NA	TRBV27	TRBJ1-6	CASGWSALGSYNSPLHF	TGTGCCAGCGGTTGGTCGGCGCTGGGCTCCTATAATTCACCCCTCCACTTT
NA	NA	TRBV5-6	TRBJ2-2	CASSFWGSTGELFF	TGTGCCAGCAGCTTCTGGGGAAGCACCGGGGAGCTGTTTTTT
NA	NA	TRBV5-1	TRBJ2-1	CASSLVRSVHEQFF	TGCGCCAGCAGCTTGGTTCGGAGCGTCCATGAGCAGTTCTTC
NA	NA	TRBV27	TRBJ1-1	CASSLNRLEVEAFF	TGTGCCAGCAGTTTAAACAGGTTAGAGGTTGAAGCTTTCTTT
NA	NA	TRBV18	TRBJ1-2	CASSPGPDYGYTF	TGTGCCAGCTCACCTGGACCGGACTATGGCTACACCTTC
NA	NA	TRBV6-5	TRBJ1-1	CASSYAGEAFF	TGTGCCAGCAGTTACGCAGGTGAAGCTTTCTTT
NA	NA	TRBV4-1	TRBJ1-5	CASSQAPRAGGQPQHF	TGCGCCAGCAGCCAAGCCCCCCGGGCCGGGGGTCAGCCCCAGCATTTT
once	NA	TRBV15	TRBJ1-1	CATSRDTGRNTEAFF	TGTGCCACCAGCAGAGATACCGGGAGAAACACTGAAGCTTTCTTT
NA	NA	TRBV5-5	TRBJ2-3	CASSLAGGDTQYF	TGTGCCAGCAGCTTGGCCGGGGGAGATACGCAGTATTTT
NA	TRBD1	TRBV2	TRBJ1-2	CASSGDSLYGYTF	TGTGCCAGCAGTGGGGACAGCCTCTATGGCTACACCTTC
NA	NA	TRBV11-1	TRBJ2-7	CASSPRGSGRGEQYF	TGTGCCAGCAGCCCAAGGGGGAGCGGGCGGGGAGAGCAGTACTTC